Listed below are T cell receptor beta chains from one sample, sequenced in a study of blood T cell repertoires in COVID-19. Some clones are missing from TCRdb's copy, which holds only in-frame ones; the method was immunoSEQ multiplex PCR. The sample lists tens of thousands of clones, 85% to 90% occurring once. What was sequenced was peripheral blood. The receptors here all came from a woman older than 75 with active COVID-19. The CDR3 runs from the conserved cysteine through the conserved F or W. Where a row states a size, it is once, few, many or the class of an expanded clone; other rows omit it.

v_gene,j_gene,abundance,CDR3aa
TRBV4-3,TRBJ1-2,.,CASSQPGTSYGYTF
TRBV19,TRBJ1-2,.,CASSIGPLDRTFNYGYTF
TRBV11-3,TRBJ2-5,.,CASSLSGGGETQYF
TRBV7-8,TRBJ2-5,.,CASSFSLAERFGETQYF
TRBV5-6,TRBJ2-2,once,CASSLGQINTGELFF
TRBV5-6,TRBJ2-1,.,CASSSPGQGRNEQFF
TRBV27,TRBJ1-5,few,CASSLTGVVNQPQHF
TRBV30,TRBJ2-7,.,CAWGGQDYEQYF
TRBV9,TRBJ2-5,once,CASSVGSGGETQYF
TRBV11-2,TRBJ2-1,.,CASSFETSSYNEQFF
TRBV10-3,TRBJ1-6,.,CAISEQQGVSPLHF
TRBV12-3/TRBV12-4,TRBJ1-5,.,CASRSTVQPQHF
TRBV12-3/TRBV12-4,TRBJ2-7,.,CASSAGTGYEQYF
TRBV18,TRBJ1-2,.,CASSPRQGLDGYTF
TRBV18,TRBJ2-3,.,CASSPRASGGDTQYF
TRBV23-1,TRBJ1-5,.,CAGTGTGVRGDYGNQPQHF
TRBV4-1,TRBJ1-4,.,CASSQGRGGNEKLFF
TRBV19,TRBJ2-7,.,CASSPPGQSYEQYF
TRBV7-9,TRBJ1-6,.,CASSLLLSPLHF